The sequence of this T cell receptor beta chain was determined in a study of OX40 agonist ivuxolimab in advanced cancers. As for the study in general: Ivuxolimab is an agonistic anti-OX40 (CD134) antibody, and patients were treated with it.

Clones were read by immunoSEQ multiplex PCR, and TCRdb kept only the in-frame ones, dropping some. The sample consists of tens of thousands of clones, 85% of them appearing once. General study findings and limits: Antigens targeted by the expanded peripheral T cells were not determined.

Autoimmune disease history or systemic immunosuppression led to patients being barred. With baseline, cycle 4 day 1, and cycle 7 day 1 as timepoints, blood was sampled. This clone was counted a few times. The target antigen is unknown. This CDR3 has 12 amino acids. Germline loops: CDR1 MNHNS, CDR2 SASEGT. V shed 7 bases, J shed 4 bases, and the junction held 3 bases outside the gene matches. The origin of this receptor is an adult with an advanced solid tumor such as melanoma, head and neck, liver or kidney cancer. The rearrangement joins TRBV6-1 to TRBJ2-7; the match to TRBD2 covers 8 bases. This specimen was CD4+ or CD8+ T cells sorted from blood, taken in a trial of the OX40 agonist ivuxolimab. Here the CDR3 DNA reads TGTGCCAGCAAGGGACTAGTTTACGAGCAGTACTTC. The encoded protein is CASKGLVYEQYF.